One and the same sample provided the 14 T cell receptor beta chains below, sequenced in a study of control samples from healthy donors and cancer patients (dated by TCRdb to about 2020). The method was the immunoSEQ multiplex PCR assay. TCRdb's version of the immuneACCESS table is confined to in-frame rearrangements and falls short of the full clone set. An unresolved V gene accounts for under half of the shortfall where checked; the remainder is of unknown origin. The sample records about 61,000 clones, roughly 89% of which are singletons. Clones ranked in the top ten supply nearly 6% of the sample. The sequenced material came from PBMCs. The receptor set was obtained from a man aged 55 to 70 with colorectal cancer.

The V and J genes are TRBV3-1 (or the pseudogene TRBV3-2) and TRBJ2-7; D is unresolved. The CDR3 length is 15 residues. V lost 6 bases, J lost 5 bases, and 20 bases lay in between. The germline V gene has CDR1 LGHDT and CDR2 YNNKEL (reference sequence). CDR3 protein: CASRDRTGPPNEQYF. The CDR3 nucleotides are TGTGCCAGCAGAGATAGGACGGGTCCCCCAAACGAGCAGTACTTC.

The chain joins TRBV18 to TRBJ1-2; 12 nucleotides agree with TRBD1. The germline V gene encodes CDR1 KGHSH and CDR2 LQKENI. The CDR3 runs to 15 residues. With 2 bases clipped from V and 7 bases from J, the junction kept 5 bases outside the gene matches. The CDR3 protein is CASSPTGQGAVGYTF. The CDR3 DNA reads TGTGCCAGCTCACCAACGGGACAGGGGGCGGTTGGCTACACCTTC.

The chain recombines TRBV2 with TRBJ1-2; D is perhaps TRBD1 (5 bases). V dropped 5 bases and J dropped 8 bases, with 12 bases sitting between them. This CDR3 is built from 12 residues. Germline loops: CDR1 SNHLY, CDR2 FYNNEI. The CDR3 DNA reads TGTGCCAGCAGTCAATACAGGCGGGGCTACACCTTC. Residues: CASSQYRRGYTF. The whole variable domain, filled in from reference TRBV2 and TRBJ1-2, reads EPEVTQTPSHQVTQMGQEVILRCVPISNHLYFYWYRQILGQKVEFLVSFYNNEISEKSEIFDDQFSVERPDGSNFTLKIRSTKLEDSAMYFCASSQYRRGYTFGSGTRLTVV.

V and J are TRBV7-9 and TRBJ1-4; no definite D call. The CDR3 is made up of 15 amino acids. CDR1 is SEHNR, CDR2 FQNEAQ, per germline (reference sequence). Trimming stripped 1 base from V and 3 bases from J, with 9 bases between. CDR3 coding DNA: TGTGCCAGCAGCTTAGGGTTAGGGTCTAATGAAAAACTGTTTTTT. Its protein is CASSLGLGSNEKLFF. Full variable domain (remainder filled in from reference TRBV7-9 and TRBJ1-4): DTGVSQNPRHKITKRGQNVTFRCDPISEHNRLYWYRQTLGQGPEFLTYFQNEAQLEKSRLLSDRFSAERPKGSFSTLEIQRTEQGDSAMYLCASSLGLGSNEKLFFGSGTQLSVL.

This clone showed up just a few times. The CDR3 DNA reads as TGTGCCAGCACTACAACAGGAGGGAACACTGAAGCTTTCTTT. Its translation: CASTTTGGNTEAFF. V and J are TRBV2 and TRBJ1-1; maybe TRBD1 (5 bases). V was shortened by 7 bases and J by 1 base, with 13 bases between the two germline ends. The CDR3 runs to 14 residues. CDR1 SNHLY and CDR2 FYNNEI come from the germline V gene.

The chain joins TRBV20-1 to TRBJ1-5, with unresolved D. The CDR3 has 12 amino acids. V was clipped by 3 bases and J by 5 bases, with 8 bases between them. The germline V gene encodes CDR1 DFQATT and CDR2 SNEGSKA (reference sequence). This chain's CDR3 is CSASASDQPQHF. As DNA, the CDR3 is TGCAGTGCTAGTGCATCTGATCAGCCCCAGCATTTT.

The chain links TRBV10-3 to TRBJ2-5; unclear D gene. This CDR3 region has 14 residues. Between the trimmed V and J ends, which lost 2 bases and 1 base, there was a span of 8 bases. CDR1 and CDR2 (germline): ENHRY, SYGVKD. CDR3: CAISEPPRQETQYF. The CDR3 DNA is TGTGCCATCAGTGAGCCGCCCCGCCAAGAGACCCAGTACTTC.

The V and J genes are TRBV7-9 and TRBJ2-7; 7 bases agree with TRBD2. The V gene end was trimmed by 0 bases and the J gene end by 0 bases; junction bases not matched to a gene: 5. This CDR3 comprises 16 residues. Per germline, CDR1 SEHNR and CDR2 FQNEAQ (reference sequence). The CDR3 loop reads CASSLAGGGSSYEQYF. The CDR3 region has the DNA TGTGCCAGCAGCTTAGCCGGCGGGGGTAGCTCCTACGAGCAGTACTTC.

CDR3 DNA sequence: TGTGCCAGCAGTACCTTAGGGAATAGCAATCAGCCCCAGCATTTT. Protein product: CASSTLGNSNQPQHF. The chain combines TRBV27 with TRBJ1-5; D ambiguous. Trimming left V 5 bases short and J 0 bases short, with 11 bases between. This CDR3 spans 15 amino acids. The germline V gene has CDR1 MNHEY and CDR2 SMNVEV (reference sequence).

This chain joins TRBV2 and TRBJ2-1; 9 positions agree with TRBD1. The CDR3 is 14 residues long. Germline V gene lookup returns CDR1 SNHLY and CDR2 FYNNEI. With 5 bases clipped from V and 7 bases from J, the junction kept 6 bases outside the gene matches. The CDR3 DNA sequence: TGTGCCAGCAGTACCGGACAGGGGAGGAATGAGCAGTTCTTC. Translating it yields CASSTGQGRNEQFF.

The chain combines TRBV29-1 with TRBJ1-2, with D maybe TRBD1 (6 bases). Per germline, CDR1 SQVTM and CDR2 ANQGSEA. V lost 7 bases and J 7 bases, leaving 16 bases between the germline ends. CDR3 length: 12 residues. CDR3 coding DNA: TGCAGCGCGGCTGGCCAGGGGACTGGCTACACCTTC. Translated, it gives CSAAGQGTGYTF.

The rearrangement uses TRBV9 and TRBJ2-2, with D perhaps matching TRBD2 (5 bases). The ends were cut back, 0 bases at V and 0 bases at J, with 12 bases in the middle. The CDR3 is 17 residues long. The germline V gene encodes CDR1 SGDLS and CDR2 YYNGEE. The CDR3 spells CASSVDPQRANTGELFF. DNA of the CDR3: TGTGCCAGCAGCGTAGACCCCCAGAGGGCGAACACCGGGGAGCTGTTTTTT.

This clone was detected once. This chain connects TRBV7-9 to TRBJ2-5; TRBD2 might be the D (5 bases). Germline CDR1 and CDR2: SEHNR and FQNEAQ (reference sequence). V lost 0 bases and J 5 bases, leaving 10 bases between the germline ends. The CDR3 has 14 amino acids. CDR3 DNA sequence: TGTGCCAGCAGCTTAGCTGAGGGCGGCGAGACCCAGTACTTC. As protein: CASSLAEGGETQYF.

This sequence joins TRBV6-5 and TRBJ2-5, with D unresolved. This CDR3 contains 13 residues. V was clipped by 8 bases and J by 1 base, with 11 bases between them. Germline assignment: CDR1 MNHEY and CDR2 SVGAGI. The CDR3 nucleotides read TGTGCCAGCCAAAGAGAAGCCCAAGAGACCCAGTACTTC. Its translation: CASQREAQETQYF.